Detailed here is one T cell receptor beta chain. Its antigen is unknown. This entry comes from a study of cytomegalovirus exposure and HLA in healthy donors. The protocol was immunoSEQ multiplex PCR, while the TCRdb copy is restricted to in-frame clones and leaves out a portion. The sample includes around 200,000 clones, just over 85% of them seen just once. Whole-study findings and limits: Cytomegalovirus association was listed for 170 or so TCR beta chains.

This receptor was identified in a woman younger than 35 in good health and CMV-seronegative. Sequenced input: PBMCs.

CDR3 sequence: CASSLSGRPHDEQYF. Written as DNA, the CDR3 is TGTGCCAGCAGTTTAAGCGGCAGGCCCCATGACGAGCAGTACTTC. The chain combines TRBV27 with TRBJ2-7; possibly TRBD2 for D (5 bases). The CDR3 runs to 15 residues. Germline CDR1 MNHEY, CDR2 SMNVEV (reference sequence). V lost 2 bases, J lost 5 bases, and 16 bases lay in between.